The 27 T cell receptor beta chains given below trace back to one sample, sequenced in a study of cytomegalovirus exposure and HLA in healthy donors (dated 2017 in TCRdb). Receptor libraries were prepared by the immunoSEQ multiplex PCR assay. For the multiplex PCR, a mixture combining 60 forward primers for TCR Vbeta segments and 13 reverse primers for TCR Jbeta segments was used. TCRdb limited this immuneACCESS table to in-frame rearrangements with V and J called. A share of clones is missing; checked studies link under half to unresolved V genes, and the rest is unexplained. The sample data list some 200,000 clones, and 84% of these were observed just once. The ten largest clonotypes hold over 2% of the sample. The sequenced material came from PBMCs. The receptors shown here come from a woman between 50 and 59 years old in good health and CMV-seropositive.

This rearrangement joins TRBV19 to TRBJ1-5; 8 nucleotides line up with TRBD1. Germline V gene data show CDR1 as LNHDA and CDR2 as SQIVND (reference sequence). This CDR3 is 18 amino acids long. V gave up 4 bases and J gave up 6 bases; unmatched junction bases: 17. CDR3 amino acids: CASSTGTGPIYEGQPQHF. In DNA form, the CDR3 reads TGTGCCAGTAGTACCGGGACAGGCCCTATATACGAAGGTCAGCCCCAGCATTTT. The full variable domain, in which reference TRBV19 and TRBJ1-5 provide the parts outside the CDR3, is DGGITQSPKYLFRKEGQNVTLSCEQNLNHDAMYWYRQDPGQGLRLIYYSQIVNDFQKGDIAEGYSVSREKKESFPLTVTSAQKNPTAFYLCASSTGTGPIYEGQPQHFGDGTRLSIL.

The chain uses TRBV29-1 and TRBJ2-1, with 7 bases identical to TRBD1. V trimming: 4 bases; J trimming: 9 bases; junction bases outside the gene matches: 9. The CDR3 runs to 13 residues. Germline values: CDR1 SQVTM, CDR2 ANQGSEA. CDR3 region: CSVVRVGGGEQFF. CDR3 coding DNA: TGCAGCGTTGTTAGGGTAGGGGGCGGTGAGCAGTTCTTC.

This sequence joins TRBV6-1 and TRBJ2-1; a weak D match, TRBD2 (6 bases). Germline-derived CDR1 and CDR2 are MNHNS and SASEGT. CDR3 size: 15 residues. The germline V and J ends were trimmed by 4 bases and 3 bases, with 13 bases remaining between them. In DNA, the CDR3 is TGTGCCAGCAGTGCCGGAAGGGGACTCTACAATGAGCAGTTCTTC. Its protein is CASSAGRGLYNEQFF.

This chain links TRBV2 with TRBJ2-5; D ambiguous. V lost 5 bases and J lost 5, with 3 bases in between. The CDR3 totals 10 residues. In germline, CDR1 is SNHLY, CDR2 FYNNEI. The CDR3 protein is CASSRETQYF. CDR3 bases: TGTGCCAGCAGTCGGGAGACCCAGTACTTC.

The chain uses TRBV19 and TRBJ2-1; 7 nucleotides align to TRBD1. In germline, CDR1 is LNHDA, CDR2 SQIVND (reference sequence). V dropped 3 bases and J dropped 2; count of bases not matched to a gene: 7. The CDR3 contains 16 residues. The DNA for the CDR3 is TGTGCCAGTAGTATTATGGGACAGAAGGCCTACAATGAGCAGTTCTTC. Translation: CASSIMGQKAYNEQFF. The complete variable domain, with remaining parts taken from reference TRBV19 and TRBJ2-1, reads DGGITQSPKYLFRKEGQNVTLSCEQNLNHDAMYWYRQDPGQGLRLIYYSQIVNDFQKGDIAEGYSVSREKKESFPLTVTSAQKNPTAFYLCASSIMGQKAYNEQFFGPGTRLTVL.

The table lists this clone with a few counts. The gene calls are TRBV7-9 and TRBJ1-4; D is perhaps TRBD1 (5 bases). V lost 3 bases to trimming and J lost 2 bases, with 7 bases between them. The CDR3 loop spans 14 amino acids. The germline gives CDR1 SEHNR, CDR2 FQNEAQ (reference sequence). CDR3 region: CASSLGHTNEKLFF. The CDR3 coding sequence is TGTGCCAGCAGCTTGGGGCACACTAATGAAAAACTGTTTTTT.

The chain carries TRBV7-9 and TRBJ2-1, with D possibly being TRBD1 (5 bases). The CDR3 runs to 15 residues. The V gene's germline CDR1 is SEHNR and CDR2 FQNEAQ (reference sequence). Trimming shortened V by 4 bases and J by 1 base, and 11 bases separated the two germline ends. CDR3 coding DNA: TGTGCCAGCAGCTCGACAGTTGCTTCCTACAATGAGCAGTTCTTC. Translation: CASSSTVASYNEQFF. Together with reference TRBV7-9 and TRBJ2-1, the CDR3 gives the full variable domain: DTGVSQNPRHKITKRGQNVTFRCDPISEHNRLYWYRQTLGQGPEFLTYFQNEAQLEKSRLLSDRFSAERPKGSFSTLEIQRTEQGDSAMYLCASSSTVASYNEQFFGPGTRLTVL.

The chain links TRBV5-1 to TRBJ2-3; D possibly corresponds to TRBD2 (5 bases). This CDR3 is 15 amino acids long. The germline CDR1 and CDR2 sequences are SGHRS and YFSETQ. Trimming removed 9 bases at V and 2 bases at J, with 19 bases between. The chain's CDR3 is CATKDEGGLTDTQYF. CDR3 DNA: TGCGCCACCAAGGACGAGGGTGGTCTCACAGATACGCAGTATTTT. Complete variable domain (other parts from reference TRBV5-1 and TRBJ2-3): KAGVTQTPRYLIKTRGQQVTLSCSPISGHRSVSWYQQTPGQGLQFLFEYFSETQRNKGNFPGRFSGRQFSNSRSEMNVSTLELGDSALYLCATKDEGGLTDTQYFGPGTRLTVL.

The V and J genes are TRBV5-1 and TRBJ2-7, with D perhaps matching TRBD1 (5 bases). Germline lookup yields CDR1 SGHRS and CDR2 YFSETQ. The CDR3 totals 13 residues. The germline V and J ends were trimmed by 3 bases and 2 bases, with 9 bases remaining between them. Written as DNA, the CDR3 is TGCGCCAGCAGCTACAGGCCCCCCTACGAGCAGTACTTC. The encoded protein is CASSYRPPYEQYF.

The chain joins TRBV6-5 to TRBJ1-5, with unresolved D. This CDR3 has 14 amino acids. The V and J ends lost 5 bases and 0 bases respectively, with 8 bases between them. Per germline, CDR1 MNHEY and CDR2 SVGAGI. Here the CDR3 DNA reads TGTGCCAGCAGTGCCGGGAGTAGCAATCAGCCCCAGCATTTT. Protein product: CASSAGSSNQPQHF.

The rearrangement links TRBV6-5 to TRBJ2-7; 8 bases are a match to TRBD1. Unmatched junction bases numbered 7, after V lost 4 bases and J lost 2 bases. The length of the CDR3 is 15 residues. Per germline, CDR1 MNHEY and CDR2 SVGAGI. The CDR3 sequence: CASSSFDRGAYEQYF. In DNA form, the CDR3 reads TGTGCCAGCAGTTCCTTTGACAGGGGCGCCTACGAGCAGTACTTC.

As DNA, the CDR3 is TGCGCCAGCAGCACCGGACTAGCGGGGGGCACAGATACGCAGTATTTT. Protein: CASSTGLAGGTDTQYF. The chain couples TRBV5-1 to TRBJ2-3, with 13 bases matching TRBD2. Trimming took 4 bases from V and 1 from J; bases not matched to a gene: 3. The CDR3 loop spans 16 amino acids. Germline V lookup: CDR1 SGHRS, CDR2 YFSETQ.

This sequence joins TRBV7-3 and TRBJ1-1; D ambiguous. The CDR3 covers 14 residues. The ends were cut back, 2 bases at V and 2 bases at J, with 9 bases in the middle. Germline-derived CDR1 and CDR2 are SGHTA and FQGTGA. CDR3 in amino acids: CASSLLGSNTEAFF. Here the CDR3 DNA reads TGTGCCAGCAGCTTACTTGGCTCTAACACTGAAGCTTTCTTT.

This chain joins TRBV2 and TRBJ2-5, with 8 bases fitting TRBD2. This CDR3 spans 13 amino acids. Germline trimming cut 5 bases from V and 5 bases from J; bases unmatched to any gene: 4. Per germline, CDR1 SNHLY and CDR2 FYNNEI. The CDR3 nucleotides read TGTGCCAGCAGTCGGGGCGGGGGGGAGACCCAGTACTTC. It is translated as CASSRGGGETQYF.

The CDR3 region has the DNA TGCAGTGCTAGAGCCTACACTGAAGCTTTCTTT. It yields the protein CSARAYTEAFF. The chain is built from TRBV20-1 and TRBJ1-1; D not certain. CDR1 is DFQATT, CDR2 SNEGSKA, per germline (reference sequence). This CDR3 is 11 amino acids long. Trimming shortened V by 1 base and J by 3 bases, and 3 bases separated the two germline ends.

Points on this clone: The same CDR3 also results from other DNA sequences found in this sample. This chain uses TRBV2 with TRBJ2-3; the match to TRBD2 covers 9 bases. CDR1 and CDR2 from the germline V gene are SNHLY and FYNNEI. The CDR3 covers 13 residues. Trimming at V came to 5 bases and at J to 7 bases, leaving 4 bases not matched to a gene. The CDR3: CASSSGGPNTQYF. In DNA form, the CDR3 reads TGTGCCAGCAGTAGCGGGGGGCCCAATACGCAGTATTTT.

The chain employs TRBV5-5 and TRBJ1-3, with TRBD1 matching over 9 bases. This CDR3 is built from 13 residues. With 4 bases clipped from V and 7 bases from J, the junction kept 3 bases outside the gene matches. CDR1 and CDR2 from the germline V gene are SGHKS and YYEKEE (reference sequence). The CDR3 nucleotides read TGTGCCAGCAGCCGGGGACAGGGCAACACCATATATTTT. The encoded protein is CASSRGQGNTIYF.

The chain employs TRBV5-6 and TRBJ1-5; D ambiguous. The germline V gene encodes CDR1 SGHDT and CDR2 YYEEEE. V was cut by 4 bases and J by 4 bases, with 9 bases left in between. This CDR3 is built from 13 residues. In DNA form, the CDR3 reads TGTGCCAGCAGCCCTAACAGAAATCAGCCCCAGCATTTT. Its protein is CASSPNRNQPQHF. The full variable domain, completed using reference TRBV5-6 and TRBJ1-5, is DAGVTQSPTHLIKTRGQQVTLRCSPKSGHDTVSWYQQALGQGPQFIFQYYEEEERQRGNFPDRFSGHQFPNYSSELNVNALLLGDSALYLCASSPNRNQPQHFGDGTRLSIL.

In nucleotides, the CDR3 is TGTGCCAGCAGCTTTGGACAGCTGAACACTGAAGCTTTCTTT. It encodes CASSFGQLNTEAFF. The genes are TRBV13 and TRBJ1-1; D possibly corresponds to TRBD1 (6 bases). This CDR3 has 14 amino acids. Germline-derived CDR1 and CDR2 are PRHDT and FYEKMQ (reference sequence). Trimming left V 3 bases short and J 0 bases short, with 8 bases between.

This rearrangement joins TRBV5-6 to TRBJ2-3; D uncertain. This CDR3 region has 13 residues. From germline, CDR1 is SGHDT and CDR2 YYEEEE. The V gene lost 0 bases and the J gene lost 4 bases, with 6 bases spanning the gap. This chain's CDR3 is CASSLELSDTQYF. In DNA form, the CDR3 reads TGTGCCAGCAGCTTGGAGCTATCAGATACGCAGTATTTT.

The rearrangement uses TRBV6-6 and TRBJ1-1; D is unresolved. V shed 10 bases and J shed 0 bases, with 18 bases lying between them. The CDR3 is made up of 15 amino acids. In germline, CDR1 is MNHNY, CDR2 SVGAGI (reference sequence). The CDR3 region has the DNA TGTGCCACCGCCCGTGCCAGTCTCATGAACACTGAAGCTTTCTTT. It translates to CATARASLMNTEAFF.

On this clone: One end of the junction varies from germline; a read error may be responsible. The chain employs TRBV7-7 and TRBJ1-1, with D possibly matching TRBD1 (5 bases). Germline assignment: CDR1 SSHAT and CDR2 FNYEAQ (reference sequence). This CDR3 region has 13 residues. Written as DNA, the CDR3 is TGTGCTAGCAGCCGAGACAGGAACACTGAAGCTTTCTTT. Protein sequence: CASSRDRNTEAFF.

The chain carries TRBV7-6 and TRBJ2-1, with TRBD1 matching over 9 bases. This CDR3 spans 14 amino acids. Germline values: CDR1 SGHVS, CDR2 FNYEAQ. V lost 5 bases, J lost 10 bases, and 9 bases stayed unmatched. The CDR3 sequence: CASSPRDRDGEQFF. In nucleotides, the CDR3 is TGTGCCAGCAGCCCGAGGGACAGGGACGGAGAGCAGTTCTTC. Variable domain in full (rest from reference TRBV7-6 and TRBJ2-1): GAGVSQSPRYKVTKRGQDVALRCDPISGHVSLYWYRQALGQGPEFLTYFNYEAQQDKSGLPNDRFSAERPEGSISTLTIQRTEQRDSAMYRCASSPRDRDGEQFFGPGTRLTVL.

The chain carries TRBV19 and TRBJ1-5; tentatively, D is TRBD1 (5 bases). Germline CDR1 LNHDA, CDR2 SQIVND (reference sequence). This CDR3 contains 14 residues. Trimming shortened V by 5 bases and J by 3 bases, and 11 bases separated the two germline ends. The chain's CDR3 is CASSVTGNNQPQHF. DNA of the CDR3: TGTGCCAGTAGTGTAACAGGCAACAATCAGCCCCAGCATTTT.

This clone has only one observation. J is TRBJ2-4 and V is TRBV7-2; 8 bases fit TRBD1. Germline CDR1 reads SGHTA; CDR2 reads FQGNSA. This CDR3 spans 15 amino acids. The ends lost 5 bases at V and 2 bases at J; junction bases unmatched: 5. The chain's CDR3 is CASSRTGITKNIQYF. In nucleotides, the CDR3 is TGTGCCAGCAGCCGGACAGGGATTACCAAAAACATTCAGTACTTC.

The J gene is TRBJ2-1, the V gene TRBV7-2; D uncertain. Germline loops: CDR1 SGHTA, CDR2 FQGNSA. The V end lost 5 bases, the J end lost 1 base, and 12 bases lay between the germline ends. The CDR3 runs 15 residues. The CDR3 DNA reads TGTGCCAGCAGCACGGCGGTTACTTCCTACAATGAGCAGTTCTTC. Residues: CASSTAVTSYNEQFF.

The chain carries TRBV13 and TRBJ2-7; 9 positions agree with TRBD1. V gave up 2 bases and J gave up 6 bases; unmatched junction bases: 5. CDR1 and CDR2 from the germline V gene are PRHDT and FYEKMQ (reference sequence). The CDR3 consists of 14 residues. DNA for the CDR3: TGTGCCAGCAGCTTACTGGACAGGGGAAGCGAGCAGTACTTC. This gives the protein CASSLLDRGSEQYF.